These T cell receptor beta chains were read from a single sample in a study of blood T cells in healthy people across ages. One entry per CDR3 protein, called by TCRdb with MiXCR from the 5' RACE reads. The table has about 640,000 distinct CDR3 sequences, approximately 50% seen once; the top ten hold around 37%. Sequences were obtained from blood. The receptor set was obtained from a man aged 55 to 70 in good health. Each CDR3 is given with its conserved first and last residue. D genes are given only for firm matches. Clone size is shown for a subset of rows, as once, few, many or a class of expanded clone.

CDR3aa	CDR3nt	abundance	v_gene	d_gene	j_gene
CASSPDSAPRGSPLHF	TGTGCCAGCAGCCCAGACAGCGCACCAAGGGGTTCACCCCTCCACTTT	-	TRBV12-3/TRBV12-4	-	TRBJ1-6
CASSQTGTEITLHF	TGCGCCAGCAGCCAAACCGGGACGGAGATTACCCTCCACTTT	-	TRBV4-1	-	TRBJ1-6
CASSLRAFPDTQYF	TGTGCCAGCAGCCTCCGGGCCTTCCCAGATACGCAGTATTTT	-	TRBV11-2	-	TRBJ2-3
CSARGTGGHGYTF	TGCAGTGCTAGAGGTACAGGGGGACATGGCTACACCTTC	-	TRBV20-1	TRBD1	TRBJ1-2
CDSSLGPGDTQYF	TGTGACAGCAGCTTAGGTCCCGGAGATACGCAGTATTTT	-	TRBV7-2	-	TRBJ2-3
CASCSHGVSEDTQYF	TGTGCCAGCTGTTCCCACGGGGTCTCAGAAGATACGCAGTATTTT	-	TRBV12-3/TRBV12-4	-	TRBJ2-3
CASSIGTSDNNEQFF	TGTGCCAGCAGCATCGGGACTAGCGATAACAATGAGCAGTTCTTC	-	TRBV5-4	TRBD2	TRBJ2-1
CASSKGDRGLSATNEKLFF	TGTGCCAGCAGCAAAGGGGACAGGGGCTTGAGTGCAACTAATGAAAAACTGTTTTTT	-	TRBV21-1	-	TRBJ1-4
CASSLQGGGTVSYEQYF	TGTGCCAGCAGTCTCCAGGGGGGCGGGACAGTCTCCTACGAGCAGTACTTC	-	TRBV6-1	-	TRBJ2-7
CSARERERGLTDTQYF	TGCAGTGCTAGAGAAAGGGAGCGGGGACTCACAGATACGCAGTATTTT	-	TRBV20-1	TRBD2	TRBJ2-3
CSASLPTGGYGYTF	TGCAGTGCTAGCCTCCCGACAGGAGGCTATGGCTACACCTTC	few	TRBV20-1	-	TRBJ1-2
CATSRRTGGPNEQFF	TGTGCCACCAGCAGACGGACAGGGGGGCCTAATGAGCAGTTCTTC	few	TRBV15	TRBD1	TRBJ2-1
CSARRTGGELGTQYF	TGCAGTGCTAGACGGACAGGGGGCGAATTGGGGACCCAGTACTTC	few	TRBV20-1	TRBD1	TRBJ2-5
CASTPRTGSGETQYF	TGTGCCAGCACCCCACGGACAGGGTCGGGGGAGACCCAGTACTTC	-	TRBV12-3/TRBV12-4	TRBD1	TRBJ2-5
CATSRARQGNTEAFF	TGTGCCACCAGCAGAGCTCGACAGGGGAACACTGAAGCTTTCTTT	-	TRBV15	TRBD1	TRBJ1-1
CASSASGGINEQYF	TGCGCCAGCAGTGCTAGCGGGGGGATCAATGAGCAGTACTTC	-	TRBV10-1	TRBD2	TRBJ2-7
CSARRAANEKLFF	TGCAGTGCTAGGAGGGCAGCTAATGAAAAACTGTTTTTT	-	TRBV20-1	-	TRBJ1-4